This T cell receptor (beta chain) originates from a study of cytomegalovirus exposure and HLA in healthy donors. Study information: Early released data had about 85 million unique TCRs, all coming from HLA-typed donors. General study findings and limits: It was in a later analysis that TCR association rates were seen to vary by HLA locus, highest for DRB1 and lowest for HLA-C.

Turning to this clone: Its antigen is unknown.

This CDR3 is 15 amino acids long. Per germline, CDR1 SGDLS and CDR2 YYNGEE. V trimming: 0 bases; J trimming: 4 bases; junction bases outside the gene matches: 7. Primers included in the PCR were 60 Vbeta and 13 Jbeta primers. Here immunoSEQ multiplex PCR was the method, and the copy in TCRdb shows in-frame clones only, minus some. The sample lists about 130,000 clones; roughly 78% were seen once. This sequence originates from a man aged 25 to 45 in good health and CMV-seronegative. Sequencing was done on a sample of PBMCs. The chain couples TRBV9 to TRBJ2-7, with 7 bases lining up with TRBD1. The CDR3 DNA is TGTGCCAGCAGCGTAGGTGTGACAGGGAGATACGAGCAGTACTTC. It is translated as CASSVGVTGRYEQYF.